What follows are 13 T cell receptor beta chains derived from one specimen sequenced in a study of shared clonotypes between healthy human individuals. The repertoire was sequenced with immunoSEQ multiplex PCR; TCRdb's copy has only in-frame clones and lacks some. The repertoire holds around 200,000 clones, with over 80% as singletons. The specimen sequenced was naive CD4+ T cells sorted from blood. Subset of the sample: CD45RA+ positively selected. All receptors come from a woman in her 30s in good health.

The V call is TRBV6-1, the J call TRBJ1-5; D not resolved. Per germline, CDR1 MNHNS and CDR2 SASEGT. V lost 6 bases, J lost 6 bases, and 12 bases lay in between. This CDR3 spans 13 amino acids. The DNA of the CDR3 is TGTGCCAGCAGGGGAGATTCCCCTCAGCCCCAGCATTTT. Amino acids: CASRGDSPQPQHF.

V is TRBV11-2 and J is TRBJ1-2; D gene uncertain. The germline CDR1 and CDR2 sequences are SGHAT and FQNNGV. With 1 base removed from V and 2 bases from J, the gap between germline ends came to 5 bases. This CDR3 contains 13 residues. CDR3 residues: CASSLGLNYGYTF. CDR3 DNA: TGTGCCAGCAGCTTAGGTTTGAACTATGGCTACACCTTC.

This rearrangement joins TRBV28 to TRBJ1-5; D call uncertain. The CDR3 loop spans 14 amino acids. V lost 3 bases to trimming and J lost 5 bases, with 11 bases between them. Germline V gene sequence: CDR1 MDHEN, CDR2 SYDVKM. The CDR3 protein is CASSFYREDQPQHF. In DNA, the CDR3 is TGTGCCAGCAGTTTCTACAGAGAAGATCAGCCCCAGCATTTT.

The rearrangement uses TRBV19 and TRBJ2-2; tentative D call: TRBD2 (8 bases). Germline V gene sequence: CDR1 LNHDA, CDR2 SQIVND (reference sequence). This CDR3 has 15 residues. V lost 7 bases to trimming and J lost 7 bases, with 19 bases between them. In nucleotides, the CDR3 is TGTGCCAGTACCAGCGGGAGCCAGGGGGGCGGGGAGCTGTTTTTT. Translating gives CASTSGSQGGGELFF.

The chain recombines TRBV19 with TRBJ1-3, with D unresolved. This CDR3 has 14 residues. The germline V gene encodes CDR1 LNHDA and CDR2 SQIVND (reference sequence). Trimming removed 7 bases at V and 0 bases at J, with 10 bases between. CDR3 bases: TGTGCCAGTATGGGTCTCAGCTCTGGAAACACCATATATTTT. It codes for CASMGLSSGNTIYF. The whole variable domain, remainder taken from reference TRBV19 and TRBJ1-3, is DGGITQSPKYLFRKEGQNVTLSCEQNLNHDAMYWYRQDPGQGLRLIYYSQIVNDFQKGDIAEGYSVSREKKESFPLTVTSAQKNPTAFYLCASMGLSSGNTIYFGEGSWLTVV.

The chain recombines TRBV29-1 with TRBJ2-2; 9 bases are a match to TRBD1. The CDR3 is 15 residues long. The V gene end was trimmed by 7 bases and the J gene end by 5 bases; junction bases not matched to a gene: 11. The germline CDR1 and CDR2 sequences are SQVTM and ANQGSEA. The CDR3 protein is CSGKRDRGGTGELFF. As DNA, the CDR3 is TGCAGCGGAAAACGAGACAGGGGGGGAACCGGGGAGCTGTTTTTT.

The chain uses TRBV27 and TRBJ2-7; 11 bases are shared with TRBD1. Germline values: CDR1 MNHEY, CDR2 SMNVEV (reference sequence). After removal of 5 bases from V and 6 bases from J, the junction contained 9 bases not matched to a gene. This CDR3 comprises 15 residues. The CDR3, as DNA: TGTGCCAGCAGTCCGGGGACAGGGGGATCTCGCGAGCAGTACTTC. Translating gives CASSPGTGGSREQYF.

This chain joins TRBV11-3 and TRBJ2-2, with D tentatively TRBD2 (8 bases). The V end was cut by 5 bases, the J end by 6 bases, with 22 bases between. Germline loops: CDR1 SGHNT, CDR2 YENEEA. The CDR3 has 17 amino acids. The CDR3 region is CASSQGGDSGTAGELFF. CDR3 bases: TGTGCCAGCAGCCAGGGGGGAGATAGCGGGACAGCCGGGGAGCTGTTTTTT.

The CDR3 bases are TGTGCCAGCAGTTCGACCATGGGACGGTATAGCAATCAGCCCCAGCATTTT. This translates into CASSSTMGRYSNQPQHF. This chain links TRBV28 with TRBJ1-5; D perhaps matches TRBD1 (5 bases). CDR1 MDHEN and CDR2 SYDVKM come from the germline V gene. The CDR3 spans 17 residues. V was cut by 4 bases and J by 0 bases, with 16 bases left in between.

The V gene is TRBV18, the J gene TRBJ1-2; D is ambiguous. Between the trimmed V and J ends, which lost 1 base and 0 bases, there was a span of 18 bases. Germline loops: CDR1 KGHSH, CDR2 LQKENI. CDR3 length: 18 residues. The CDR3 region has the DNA TGTGCCAGCTCACCACGCGAACCTCAGACGGCTTCTAACTATGGCTACACCTTC. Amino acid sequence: CASSPREPQTASNYGYTF.

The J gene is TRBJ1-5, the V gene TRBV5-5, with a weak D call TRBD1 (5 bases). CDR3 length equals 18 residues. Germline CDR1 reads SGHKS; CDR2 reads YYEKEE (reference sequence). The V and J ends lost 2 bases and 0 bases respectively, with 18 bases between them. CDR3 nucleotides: TGTGCCAGCAGCTTAGGGATAGTGGGGACGAATAGCAATCAGCCCCAGCATTTT. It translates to CASSLGIVGTNSNQPQHF.

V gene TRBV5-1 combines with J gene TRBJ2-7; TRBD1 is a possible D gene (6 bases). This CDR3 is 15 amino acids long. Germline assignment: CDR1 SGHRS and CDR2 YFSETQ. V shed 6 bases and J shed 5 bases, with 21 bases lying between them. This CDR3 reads CASTNIQGSRDEQYF. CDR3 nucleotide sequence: TGCGCCAGCACCAACATACAGGGCAGTCGGGACGAGCAGTACTTC.

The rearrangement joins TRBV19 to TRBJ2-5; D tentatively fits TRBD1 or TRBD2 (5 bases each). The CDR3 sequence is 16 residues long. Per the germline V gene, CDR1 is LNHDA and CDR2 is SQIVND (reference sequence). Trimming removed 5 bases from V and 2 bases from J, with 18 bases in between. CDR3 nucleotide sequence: TGTGCCAGTAGTCGCTACGGGGCAGCCTATCAAGAGACCCAGTACTTC. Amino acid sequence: CASSRYGAAYQETQYF.